Listed below are T cell receptor beta chains from one sample, sequenced in a study of T cell responses to AZD1222 COVID-19 vaccine. Using immunoSEQ multiplex PCR, the repertoire was profiled, and TCRdb retains in-frame clones only, with some absent. The sample holds tens of thousands of clones; less than 95% are singletons and the top ten take roughly 35%. The sequencing here drew on peripheral blood, taken 28 days after the second AZD1222 dose. The receptor set was obtained from an adult who received the AZD1222 COVID-19 vaccine. The CDR3 runs from the conserved cysteine through the conserved F or W. The D gene is left open where the match is weak. Size is omitted from some rows. Given values are once, few, many or a class for expanded clones.

- | TRBJ1-6 | TRBD1 | TRBV9 | TGTGCCAGCAGCCAGGGGGGGGATTCACCCCTCCACTTT | CASSQGGDSPLHF
- | TRBJ1-4 | TRBD1 | TRBV3-1/TRBV3-2 | TGTGCCAGCAGGGGACAGCCTAATGAAAAACTGTTTTTT | CASRGQPNEKLFF
few | TRBJ2-5 | TRBD1 | TRBV13 | TGTGCCAGCAGCTTACGCAGGGGGATTGGTCGGGGAGAGACCCAGTACTTC | CASSLRRGIGRGETQYF
- | TRBJ1-2 | - | TRBV27 | TGTGCCAGCAGTTTAAGAGCTAACTATGGCTACACCTTC | CASSLRANYGYTF
once | TRBJ1-4 | TRBD1 | TRBV5-1 | TGCGCCAGCAGCCCCGCCGGGACAGGGACGATTGAAAAACTGTTTTTT | CASSPAGTGTIEKLFF
- | TRBJ2-7 | - | TRBV30 | TGTGCCTGGACTCTCGCTTGGGGGGCTGGGAACGAGCAGTACTTC | CAWTLAWGAGNEQYF
- | TRBJ1-5 | - | TRBV30 | TGTGCCTCAGCCGGTACAGCAAATCAGCCCCAGCATTTT | CASAGTANQPQHF
- | TRBJ2-3 | - | TRBV18 | TGTGCCAGCTCACCAGCCCCCGGCACAGATACGCAGTATTTT | CASSPAPGTDTQYF
- | TRBJ1-2 | - | TRBV6-2/TRBV6-3 | TGTGCCAGCAGTTACATCAGGGTTGATCTCCGTGGCTACACCTTC | CASSYIRVDLRGYTF
- | TRBJ1-2 | - | TRBV11-2 | TGTGCCAGCAGCTTAGAAGGGTATGGCTACACCTTC | CASSLEGYGYTF
- | TRBJ2-3 | - | TRBV28 | TGTGCCAGCACTCCTGGAGGGCCATCGGATACGCAGTATTTT | CASTPGGPSDTQYF
- | TRBJ2-2 | TRBD1 | TRBV11-3 | TGTGCCAGCAGCTTGAGACAGGGGGCACACACCGGGGAGCTGTTTTTT | CASSLRQGAHTGELFF
- | TRBJ1-6 | - | TRBV6-6 | TGTGCCAGCACCACGAGGGGTATCGGTAATTCACCCCTCCACTTT | CASTTRGIGNSPLHF
- | TRBJ2-1 | - | TRBV5-4 | TGTGCCAGCCGATCAACCTTAGACAATGAGCAGTTCTTC | CASRSTLDNEQFF
- | TRBJ1-5 | - | TRBV19 | TGTGCCAGTAGTATCAGGGGAAGGGGTAGCAATCAGCCCCAGCATTTT | CASSIRGRGSNQPQHF
- | TRBJ2-5 | - | TRBV7-6 | TGTGCCAGTGGGGGAGTCGGGGCACTCGAAGAGACCCAGTACTTC | CASGGVGALEETQYF
- | TRBJ1-2 | - | TRBV12-5 | TGTGCTAGTGGCGAAATCTATGGCTACACCTTC | CASGEIYGYTF
few | TRBJ1-1 | TRBD1 | TRBV5-1 | TGCGCCAGCAGTAGGGGGCTGGGCACTGAAGCTTTCTTT | CASSRGLGTEAFF
- | TRBJ2-2 | - | TRBV25-1 | TGTGCCAGCAGCGAACAGGGAAGGGGCTTTTACACCGGGGAGCTGTTTTTT | CASSEQGRGFYTGELFF
- | TRBJ2-7 | - | TRBV3-1/TRBV3-2 | TGTGCCAGCAGCGCGTCACGATGGCAGCGGTGGGAGCAGTACTTC | CASSASRWQRWEQYF
- | TRBJ1-1 | TRBD1 | TRBV6-4 | TGTGCCAGCAGACCGGGACAGGGGAGGACTGAAGCTTTCTTT | CASRPGQGRTEAFF
- | TRBJ2-7 | - | TRBV3-1/TRBV3-2 | TGTCCCAGCAGCCAACACGAACGCGGCAGGGGAGGCTACGAGCAGTACTTC | CPSSQHERGRGGYEQYF
- | TRBJ1-2 | - | TRBV27 | TGTGCCAGCAGTTTGGCAGGGATGGGTGGCTACACCTTC | CASSLAGMGGYTF
- | TRBJ2-7 | - | TRBV19 | TGTGCCAGTGGAACCTACGAGCAGTACTTC | CASGTYEQYF
- | TRBJ2-5 | - | TRBV5-1 | TGCGCCAGCAGCTTGGAGGGAGAAGAGACCCAGTACTTC | CASSLEGEETQYF
- | TRBJ2-7 | TRBD2 | TRBV25-1 | TGTGCCAGCAGTGAAAGCGGGGGGCCCGACGAGCAGTACTTC | CASSESGGPDEQYF
once | TRBJ1-1 | TRBD1 | TRBV5-1 | TGCGCCAGCAGCTTGGGTGGACAGGGGATAATGAACACTGAAGCTTTCTTT | CASSLGGQGIMNTEAFF
few | TRBJ1-2 | TRBD1 | TRBV6-5 | TGTGCCAGCAGTTACGGGACAGCAGGACGTGGCTACACCTTC | CASSYGTAGRGYTF
- | TRBJ2-7 | - | TRBV27 | TGTGCCAGCAGTTTGTTGCCGGGGTCCTACGAGCAGTACTTC | CASSLLPGSYEQYF
- | TRBJ1-6 | - | TRBV5-4 | TGTGCCAGCAGCTTGGTCCAGGGAGTATCCTATAATTCACCCCTCCACTTT | CASSLVQGVSYNSPLHF
once | TRBJ2-3 | TRBD2 | TRBV6-2/TRBV6-3 | TGTGCCAGCAGTTCGGGGACTAGCAACCTTATTCGCACAGATACGCAGTATTTT | CASSSGTSNLIRTDTQYF
once | TRBJ1-5 | - | TRBV14 | TGTGCCAGCAGCCAAGGGGGACTTGGTCAGCCCCAGCATTTT | CASSQGGLGQPQHF
- | TRBJ1-2 | - | TRBV6-1 | TGTGCCAGCAGTGAAGCGTTAGGGAAGGACTATGGCTACACCTTC | CASSEALGKDYGYTF
- | TRBJ1-2 | TRBD1 | TRBV12-5 | TGTGCTAGTGGTTTTCCCTCTACAGGGGGGAACTATGGCTACACCTTC | CASGFPSTGGNYGYTF
once | TRBJ1-2 | - | TRBV5-1 | TGCGCCAGCAGCTTGACATATACCCATGGCTACACCTTC | CASSLTYTHGYTF
- | TRBJ2-5 | - | TRBV9 | TGTGCCAGCAGCGCCCTACCCCAGGCAGGGGGAGGGGAGACCCAGTACTTC | CASSALPQAGGGETQYF
- | TRBJ1-5 | - | TRBV19 | TGTGCCAGTAGTATAGGCCCGGGGGGGAATCAGCCCCAGCATTTT | CASSIGPGGNQPQHF
- | TRBJ2-7 | - | TRBV10-3 | TGTGCCATCAAACCAGGGAACAGCTACGAGCAGTACTTC | CAIKPGNSYEQYF
few | TRBJ1-2 | - | TRBV7-2 | TGTGCCAGCAGCTTAGCGCCAGAATGGGGATCCTATGGCTACACCTTC | CASSLAPEWGSYGYTF
- | TRBJ2-1 | - | TRBV5-4 | TGTGCCAGCAGCCAACCCAACTACAATGAGCAGTTCTTC | CASSQPNYNEQFF
few | TRBJ1-5 | TRBD1 | TRBV2 | TGTGCCAGTAAGGGACAGCTAAGCAATCAGCCCCAGCATTTT | CASKGQLSNQPQHF
- | TRBJ2-5 | TRBD2 | TRBV7-2 | TGTGCCAGCAGCTTGACTAGCGGGGGGGGAGGGTTAGAGACCCAGTACTTC | CASSLTSGGGGLETQYF
- | TRBJ2-7 | TRBD1 | TRBV6-2/TRBV6-3 | TGTGCCAGCAGTTCCCGGACAGGGGGCTACGAGCAGTACTTC | CASSSRTGGYEQYF
- | TRBJ1-6 | - | TRBV19 | TGTGCCAGTAGTACGGGACGGAATTCACCCCTCCACTTT | CASSTGRNSPLHF
- | TRBJ1-5 | - | TRBV6-2/TRBV6-3 | TGTGCCAGCAGTTATGGGGCAGGCAATCAGCCCCAGCATTTT | CASSYGAGNQPQHF
- | TRBJ2-7 | TRBD1 | TRBV11-3 | TGTGCCAGCAGCTTAGGGGGACAGGGGTCAACCTACGAGCAGTACTTC | CASSLGGQGSTYEQYF
once | TRBJ1-2 | TRBD1 | TRBV18 | TGTGCCAGCTCATCTCTGGGACAGGGATCCAAACTTAAGGTTTATGGCTACACCTTC | CASSSLGQGSKLKVYGYTF
- | TRBJ2-7 | - | TRBV5-6 | TGTGCCAGCAGCTTAGCTTCCTACGAGCAGTACTTC | CASSLASYEQYF
- | TRBJ1-4 | - | TRBV10-3 | TGTGCCATCAGTGTCGGAGTTAATGAAAAACTGTTTTTT | CAISVGVNEKLFF
- | TRBJ1-1 | TRBD1 | TRBV5-1 | TGCGCCAGCAGCGTAGGGACAGGGGGTTTGAACACTGAAGCTTTCTTT | CASSVGTGGLNTEAFF
- | TRBJ1-2 | TRBD1 | TRBV19 | TGTGCCAGTAGTACGGTAAGCAGGGGGCCCGGTGGCTACACCTTC | CASSTVSRGPGGYTF
- | TRBJ1-5 | TRBD1 | TRBV19 | TGTGCCAGTAGTATTGGGACAGCAATTAGCAATCAGCCCCAGCATTTT | CASSIGTAISNQPQHF
- | TRBJ1-2 | - | TRBV11-2 | TGTGCCAGCACCATTGCGGGGCAGGGTGTAAATGGCTACACCTTC | CASTIAGQGVNGYTF
few | TRBJ1-5 | TRBD1 | TRBV6-6 | TGTGCCAGCAGTCCCGGGCTGACAGGGAATTGGGGCAATCAGCCCCAGCATTTT | CASSPGLTGNWGNQPQHF
- | TRBJ1-3 | - | TRBV9 | TGTGCCAGCAGCGTAGGCCAGTCGATCTCTGGAAACACCATATATTTT | CASSVGQSISGNTIYF
- | TRBJ1-1 | - | TRBV25-1 | TGTGCCAGCAAAAGAGGAGGGAACACTGAAGCTTTCTTT | CASKRGGNTEAFF